Below, one TCR beta chain is given with its context. The data were taken from a study of blood T cell repertoires in COVID-19. Study summary: The analysed material was cDNA or gDNA that came from T cells, B-cell-depleted T cells, or PBMCs.

Clones were read by immunoSEQ multiplex PCR, and TCRdb kept only the in-frame ones, dropping some. This sample has around 200,000 clones, with 75% to 85% found just once. A Seattle source enrolled patients during active infection and followed them longitudinally. From germline, CDR1 is LGHDT and CDR2 YNNKEL (reference sequence). Trimming took 1 base from V and 1 from J, leaving 10 bases between them. The CDR3 consists of 16 residues. J is TRBJ2-2 and V is TRBV3-1 (or the pseudogene TRBV3-2); TRBD1 might be the D (6 bases). The receptor was isolated from a woman in her twenties or thirties with COVID-19, enrolled during active disease. Sequencing was carried out using peripheral blood. The CDR3 coding sequence is TGTGCCAGCAGCCAAGTCAGGACAGTGAACACCGGGGAGCTGTTTTTT. Amino acids: CASSQVRTVNTGELFF.